The sequence of this TCR beta chain was determined in a study of CD4 T cells in relation to SARS-CoV-2 and coronaviruses. Notes on this clone: Its antigen remains unidentified.

The unexposed donors gave CD4+ T cells in about 2011-2019, prior to COVID-19. Sequenced by immunoSEQ multiplex PCR; TCRdb stores in-frame clones only, minus some. The sample records 60,000 to 65,000 clones, 94% being singletons. The length of the CDR3 is 13 residues. Germline CDR1 is KGHSH and CDR2 is LQKENI. V lost 5 bases and J 6 bases, leaving 14 bases between the germline ends. Study results and limitations: Compared with monoreactive clones, crossreactive clones showed significantly weaker SARS-CoV-2 expansion.

Sequencing was done on a sample of naive CD4+ T cells from PBMCs. Stated subset: naive CD4+ T cells isolated by negative enrichment. This receptor was taken from a human donor in good health. The gene calls are TRBV18 and TRBJ2-7, with D perhaps assigned TRBD1 or TRBD2 (5 bases each). This chain's CDR3 is CASSGAGNGEQYF. The CDR3 bases are TGTGCCAGCTCAGGGGCCGGGAACGGCGAGCAGTACTTC.